The clone carrying this TCR beta chain came up a few times. Separate cDNA molecules each had unique molecular identifiers attached to them. TCRdb recomputed calls from the 5' RACE reads with MiXCR, one row per CDR3 protein. Of roughly 51,000 distinct CDR3 sequences detected, 11% appear once; the ten largest clones hold more than 8.5%. This entry belongs to a study of early T cells in non-severe SARS-CoV-2 infection. Germline-derived CDR1 and CDR2 are LGHNA and YNFKEQ. The ends were cut back, 5 bases at V and 1 base at J, with 14 bases in the middle. This CDR3 spans 15 amino acids. This rearrangement joins TRBV4-2 to TRBJ1-1; D is perhaps TRBD1 (5 bases). The clonotype originates from an adult who was a healthcare worker with PCR-confirmed SARS-CoV-2 infection or an uninfected control (not recorded which). Source material: whole blood. The CDR3 sequence: CASSYVRDANTEAFF. CDR3 DNA: TGTGCCAGCAGCTACGTCCGGGACGCGAACACTGAAGCTTTCTTT.